The 8 T cell receptor beta chains presented below share a single source sample, sequenced in a study of blood T cell repertoires in COVID-19. The data were produced by immunoSEQ multiplex PCR, yet TCRdb's version contains in-frame clones alone and is incomplete. Among 250,000 to 350,000 clones, 85% to 90% were seen once, and the ten largest hold roughly 6.3%. Material: peripheral blood. The receptors were gathered from a woman in her forties or fifties with COVID-19, enrolled during active disease.

The chain combines TRBV7-8 with TRBJ2-1, with 11 bases aligning to TRBD2. V was pared by 1 base and J by 7 bases, with 3 bases of the junction left unmatched. The CDR3 runs to 15 residues. The germline CDR1 and CDR2 sequences are SGHVS and FQNEAQ. The CDR3 sequence: CASSLELAGVNEQFF. The DNA for the CDR3 is TGTGCCAGCAGCTTAGAACTAGCGGGAGTAAATGAGCAGTTCTTC.

This sequence joins TRBV11-2 and TRBJ1-1, with D possibly matching TRBD1 (6 bases). V shed 5 bases and J shed 0 bases, with 7 bases lying between them. Germline CDR1 and CDR2: SGHAT and FQNNGV. There are 13 residues in the CDR3. CDR3 in DNA: TGTGCCAGCAGCGGACAGATGAACACTGAAGCTTTCTTT. This sequence encodes CASSGQMNTEAFF.

This chain joins TRBV19 and TRBJ1-2; TRBD1 is a possible D gene (6 bases). CDR1 is LNHDA and CDR2 is SQIVND in the germline V gene (reference sequence). V shed 5 bases and J shed 5 bases, with 18 bases lying between them. CDR3 length: 15 amino acids. This CDR3 reads CASSPVGGREYGYTF. The DNA of the CDR3 is TGTGCCAGTAGTCCCGTTGGGGGGCGGGAGTATGGCTACACCTTC.

This sequence joins TRBV30 and TRBJ2-2; D may be TRBD2 (6 bases). Germline-derived CDR1 and CDR2 are GTSNPN and SVGIG (reference sequence). The CDR3 runs 13 residues. V was pared by 3 bases and J by 5 bases, with 10 bases between. CDR3 amino acids: CAWRPGRTGELFF. CDR3 bases: TGTGCCTGGAGACCAGGGAGGACCGGGGAGCTGTTTTTT.

J is TRBJ2-2 and V is TRBV9; no reliable D call. The CDR3 totals 13 residues. Germline V lookup: CDR1 SGDLS, CDR2 YYNGEE. Trimming took 0 bases from V and 7 from J, leaving 7 bases between them. CDR3 nucleotides: TGTGCCAGCAGCGTAGGACTCCACGGGGAGCTGTTTTTT. Translating gives CASSVGLHGELFF.

This clone appeared once. The V and J genes are TRBV2 and TRBJ1-6; TRBD1 agrees at 7 bases. V lost 6 bases, J lost 0 bases, and 14 bases stayed unmatched. The CDR3 consists of 19 residues. The V gene's germline CDR1 is SNHLY and CDR2 FYNNEI. The CDR3 DNA reads as TGTGCCAGCAGCGAATCCGGGACAGCGATTTCCTCCTATAATTCACCCCTCCACTTT. Amino acid sequence: CASSESGTAISSYNSPLHF. The entire variable domain, with the rest obtained from reference TRBV2 and TRBJ1-6, is as follows: EPEVTQTPSHQVTQMGQEVILRCVPISNHLYFYWYRQILGQKVEFLVSFYNNEISEKSEIFDDQFSVERPDGSNFTLKIRSTKLEDSAMYFCASSESGTAISSYNSPLHFGNGTRLTVT.

The rearrangement uses TRBV15 and TRBJ2-5; D is unresolved. V gave up 3 bases and J gave up 5 bases, with 10 bases separating them. Looked up from germline, CDR1 is LNHNV and CDR2 is YYDKDF (reference sequence). The CDR3 extends over 13 amino acids. CDR3 DNA sequence: TGTGCCACCAGCAGCCGCGGCTCGGAGACCCAGTACTTC. Translating gives CATSSRGSETQYF.

The CDR3 spells CASSQVQANNEKLFF. The CDR3 region has the DNA TGTGCCAGCAGCCAAGTTCAGGCTAATAATGAAAAACTGTTTTTT. The gene calls are TRBV14 and TRBJ1-4; no definite D call. Trimming cost V 1 base and J 4 bases, with 10 bases left between them. This CDR3 has 15 amino acids. CDR1 and CDR2 (germline): SGHDN, FVKESK. The full variable domain, in which reference TRBV14 and TRBJ1-4 provide the parts outside the CDR3, is EAGVTQFPSHSVIEKGQTVTLRCDPISGHDNLYWYRRVMGKEIKFLLHFVKESKQDESGMPNNRFLAERTGGTYSTLKVQPAELEDSGVYFCASSQVQANNEKLFFGSGTQLSVL.